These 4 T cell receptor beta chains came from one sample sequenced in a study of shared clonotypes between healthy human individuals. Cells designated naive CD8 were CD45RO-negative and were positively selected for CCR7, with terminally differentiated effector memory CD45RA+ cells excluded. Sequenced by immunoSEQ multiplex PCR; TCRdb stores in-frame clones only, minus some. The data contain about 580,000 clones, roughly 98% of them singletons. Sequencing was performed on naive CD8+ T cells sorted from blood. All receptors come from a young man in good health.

In DNA, the CDR3 is TGTGCCAGCAGTCCTCAGGTGCGGACTAATGAAAAACTGTTTTTT. Its protein product is CASSPQVRTNEKLFF. The chain carries TRBV27 and TRBJ1-4; D is uncertain. The CDR3 has 15 residues. Germline V gives CDR1 MNHEY, CDR2 SMNVEV (reference sequence). V shed 5 bases and J shed 2 bases, with 12 bases lying between them. The complete variable domain, with remaining parts taken from reference TRBV27 and TRBJ1-4, reads EAQVTQNPRYLITVTGKKLTVTCSQNMNHEYMSWYRQDPGLGLRQIYYSMNVEVTDKGDVPEGYKVSRKEKRNFPLILESPSPNQTSLYFCASSPQVRTNEKLFFGSGTQLSVL.

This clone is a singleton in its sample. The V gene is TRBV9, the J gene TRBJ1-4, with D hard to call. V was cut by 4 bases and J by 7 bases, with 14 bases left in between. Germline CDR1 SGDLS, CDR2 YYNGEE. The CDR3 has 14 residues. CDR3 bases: TGTGCCAGCAGCCCATGGGATCGGGGTGAAAAACTGTTTTTT. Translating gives CASSPWDRGEKLFF.

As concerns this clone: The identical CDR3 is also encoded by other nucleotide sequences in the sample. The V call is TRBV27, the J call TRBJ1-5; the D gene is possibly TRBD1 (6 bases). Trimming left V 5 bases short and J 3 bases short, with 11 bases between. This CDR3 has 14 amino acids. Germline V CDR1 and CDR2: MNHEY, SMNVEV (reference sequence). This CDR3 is CASSPTGNNQPQHF. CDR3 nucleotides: TGTGCCAGCAGTCCGACAGGCAACAATCAGCCCCAGCATTTT.

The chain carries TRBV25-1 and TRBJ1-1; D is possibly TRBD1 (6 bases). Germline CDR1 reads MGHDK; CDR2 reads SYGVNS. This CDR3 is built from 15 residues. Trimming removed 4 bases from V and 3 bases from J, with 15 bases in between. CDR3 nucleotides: TGTGCCAGCAGTGCTTCCATGACAGGTTACACTGAAGCTTTCTTT. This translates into CASSASMTGYTEAFF.